The next 16 T cell receptor beta chains were all read from a single sample in a study of neurological immune-mediated disorders. From the 5' RACE reads, TCRdb called clonotypes with MiXCR, one entry per CDR3 protein. The repertoire holds over 65,000 distinct CDR3 sequences, with around 2.6% as singletons. The sample comprised PBMCs. These receptors all come from a woman in her thirties with multiple sclerosis.

This clonotype was found many times. The chain has TRBV3-1 and TRBJ2-7; D is ambiguous. V lost 6 bases, J lost 6 bases, and 12 bases lay in between. The CDR3 length is 12 residues. Germline CDR1 and CDR2: LGHDT and YNNKEL (reference sequence). DNA for the CDR3: TGTGCCAGCAGTGGAACTCGTGGCGAGCAGTACTTC. This sequence encodes CASSGTRGEQYF.

This clonotype was picked up many times. The V and J genes are TRBV6-6 and TRBJ2-3, with a weak D call TRBD2 (6 bases). The V gene's germline CDR1 is MNHNY and CDR2 SVGAGI (reference sequence). The CDR3 totals 14 residues. Trimming shortened V by 7 bases and J by 6 bases, and 17 bases separated the two germline ends. As DNA, the CDR3 is TGTGCCAGCAACCGAGGAGGGGTTCTTGATACGCAGTATTTT. Its translation: CASNRGGVLDTQYF.

This clonotype was seen ten or more times. The chain joins TRBV7-8 to TRBJ2-1, with D unclear. Between the trimmed V and J ends, which lost 5 bases and 6 bases, there was a span of 14 bases. The CDR3 is 14 residues long. The V gene's germline CDR1 is SGHVS and CDR2 FQNEAQ. CDR3 bases: TGTGCCAGCAGCAATCGCCAGAGTCCCAATGAGCAGTTCTTC. Protein product: CASSNRQSPNEQFF.

This clonotype was picked up many times. This chain uses TRBV27 with TRBJ2-1; 8 bases agree with TRBD2. The ends lost 6 bases at V and 4 bases at J; junction bases unmatched: 8. Looked up from germline, CDR1 is MNHEY and CDR2 is SMNVEV (reference sequence). The CDR3 runs to 15 residues. CDR3 DNA sequence: TGTGCCAGCAGCGAGCTAGCGGGCGTGTACAATGAGCAGTTCTTC. This encodes CASSELAGVYNEQFF.

This clonotype has at least ten counts. The chain couples TRBV28 to TRBJ2-7, with 8 nucleotides matching TRBD2. The CDR3 totals 13 residues. The V segment lost 6 bases and the J segment 6 bases; nucleotides outside the gene matches: 7. The germline V gene encodes CDR1 MDHEN and CDR2 SYDVKM. The CDR3 sequence is CASRLAGPGEQYF. DNA of the CDR3: TGTGCCAGCAGGCTAGCGGGCCCCGGCGAGCAGTACTTC.

This clonotype appeared a few times. The V and J genes are TRBV5-4 and TRBJ1-2; D is undetermined. This CDR3 region has 14 residues. The V end lost 4 bases, the J end lost 2 bases, and 12 bases lay between the germline ends. CDR1 and CDR2 (germline): SGHNT, YYREEE (reference sequence). The CDR3 nucleotides are TGTGCCAGCAGCCCGCCGGACGTGAACTATGGCTACACCTTC. As protein: CASSPPDVNYGYTF.

This clonotype was counted at least ten times. The chain has TRBV7-2 and TRBJ1-1; D might be TRBD1 (5 bases). The CDR3 extends over 15 amino acids. Germline-derived CDR1 and CDR2 are SGHTA and FQGNSA. Trimming cost V 1 base and J 4 bases, with 13 bases left between them. CDR3 sequence reads: CASSLVEGGTTEAFF. The CDR3 bases are TGTGCCAGCAGCTTAGTTGAGGGAGGGACCACTGAAGCTTTCTTT.

The sample holds many counts of this clonotype. This rearrangement joins TRBV18 to TRBJ1-1; the match to TRBD1 covers 9 bases. The V and J ends lost 5 bases and 5 bases, in that order; junction bases with no gene match: 6. Germline lookup yields CDR1 KGHSH and CDR2 LQKENI. The CDR3 spans 14 residues. CDR3 DNA: TGTGCCAGCTCAAGCGGACAGGGGAGGACTGAAGCTTTCTTT. Amino acids: CASSSGQGRTEAFF.

This clonotype was observed at least ten times. This chain links TRBV20-1 with TRBJ1-4, with D tentatively TRBD1 (6 bases). The length of the CDR3 is 12 residues. Germline V lookup: CDR1 DFQATT, CDR2 SNEGSKA (reference sequence). V was trimmed by 4 bases and J by 4 bases, leaving 7 bases between them. The CDR3 loop reads CSATRGNEKLFF. Here the CDR3 DNA reads TGCAGTGCTACCAGGGGTAATGAAAAACTGTTTTTT.

This clonotype was found many times. V is TRBV10-3 and J is TRBJ1-4; no clear D gene. Trimming left V 11 bases short and J 7 bases short, with 14 bases between. CDR1 and CDR2 from the germline V gene are ENHRY and SYGVKD. The CDR3 has 12 residues. The CDR3 bases are TGTGCCGCCCGGGCCGCGGGTGAAAAACTGTTTTTT. This codes for CAARAAGEKLFF.

This clonotype has a count of ten or more. The gene calls are TRBV20-1 and TRBJ2-1, with 14 nucleotides matching TRBD2. CDR1 and CDR2 from the germline V gene are DFQATT and SNEGSKA (reference sequence). V lost 2 bases and J lost 4; bases outside the gene matches: 10. The CDR3 spans 18 residues. CDR3 in DNA: TGCAGTGCTAGAAAGACTAGCGGGAGGGTCCGGACATACAATGAGCAGTTCTTC. Its translation is CSARKTSGRVRTYNEQFF.

This clonotype was observed at least ten times. This rearrangement joins TRBV10-3 to TRBJ1-4, with 8 nucleotides matching TRBD1. V shed 4 bases, J shed 5 bases, and the junction held 12 bases outside the gene matches. This CDR3 has 17 amino acids. Germline V gene lookup returns CDR1 ENHRY and CDR2 SYGVKD. Here the CDR3 DNA reads TGTGCCATCAGTGCGGGGACAGGCCCATATGAGAATGAAAAACTGTTTTTT. Its protein is CAISAGTGPYENEKLFF.

The rearrangement joins TRBV6-1 to TRBJ2-3; possibly TRBD1 or TRBD2 for D (5 bases each). Per germline, CDR1 MNHNS and CDR2 SASEGT. The germline V and J ends were trimmed by 0 bases and 1 base, with 14 bases remaining between them. This CDR3 contains 17 residues. The CDR3 DNA reads as TGTGCCAGCAGTGAAGCGCTTCGGGGCAGGGGCACAGATACGCAGTATTTT. This translates into CASSEALRGRGTDTQYF.

This clonotype was seen once. The rearrangement uses TRBV7-9 and TRBJ1-1, with a weak D call TRBD1 (6 bases). The CDR3 sequence is 14 residues long. V dropped 5 bases and J dropped 0 bases, with 10 bases sitting between them. Germline CDR1 SEHNR, CDR2 FQNEAQ (reference sequence). The CDR3 nucleotides read TGTGCCAGCAGCCCAACAGGGCTGAACACTGAAGCTTTCTTT. Translating gives CASSPTGLNTEAFF. The full variable domain, completed using reference TRBV7-9 and TRBJ1-1, is DTGVSQNPRHKITKRGQNVTFRCDPISEHNRLYWYRQTLGQGPEFLTYFQNEAQLEKSRLLSDRFSAERPKGSFSTLEIQRTEQGDSAMYLCASSPTGLNTEAFFGQGTRLTVV.

This clonotype was detected many times. This rearrangement joins TRBV10-3 to TRBJ1-1; D ambiguous. Trimming took 10 bases from V and 7 from J, leaving 16 bases between them. From germline, CDR1 is ENHRY and CDR2 SYGVKD. The CDR3 totals 12 residues. The CDR3 is CATSTTSGEAFF. CDR3 DNA: TGTGCCACCTCTACAACAAGTGGTGAAGCTTTCTTT.

This clonotype was found many times. The genes are TRBV20-1 and TRBJ2-5, with D hard to call. The ends were cut back, 6 bases at V and 5 bases at J, with 10 bases in the middle. The CDR3 contains 11 residues. Germline V CDR1 and CDR2: DFQATT, SNEGSKA (reference sequence). The DNA for the CDR3 is TGCAGTGCCACTATCGCGGAGACCCAGTACTTC. Translation: CSATIAETQYF.